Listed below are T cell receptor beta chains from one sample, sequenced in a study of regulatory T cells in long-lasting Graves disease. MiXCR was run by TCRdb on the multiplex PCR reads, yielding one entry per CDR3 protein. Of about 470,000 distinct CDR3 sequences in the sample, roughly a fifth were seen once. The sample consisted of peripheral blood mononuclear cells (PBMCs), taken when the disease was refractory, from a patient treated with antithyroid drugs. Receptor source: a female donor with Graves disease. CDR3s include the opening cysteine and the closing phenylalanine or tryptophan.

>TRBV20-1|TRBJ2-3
CSASAGLAGGTDTQYF
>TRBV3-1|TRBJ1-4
CASSQAAQGHEKLFF
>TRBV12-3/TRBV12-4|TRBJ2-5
CASSVAQETQYF
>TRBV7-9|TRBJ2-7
CASSLAGTGNYEQYF
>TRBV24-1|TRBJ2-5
CATGTALQETQYF
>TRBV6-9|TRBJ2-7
CASSYYGGPYEQYF
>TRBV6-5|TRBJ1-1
CASSYSIVGDRQNTEAFF
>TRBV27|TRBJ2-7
CASSLRLGTGSYEQYF
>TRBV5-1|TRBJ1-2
CASSHQGQYGYTF
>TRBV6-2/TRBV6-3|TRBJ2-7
CASSLAGDREQYF
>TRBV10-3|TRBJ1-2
CAISELQDADLGYTF
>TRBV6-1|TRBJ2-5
CASSGRTSGIQETQYF
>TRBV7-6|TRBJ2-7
CASSLDIGEQYF
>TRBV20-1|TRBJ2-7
CSARERESSYEQYF
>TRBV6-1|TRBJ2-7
CASSERTGGGYEQYF
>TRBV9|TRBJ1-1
CASSVSFWGTEAFF
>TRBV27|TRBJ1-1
CASSHPGGGTEAFF
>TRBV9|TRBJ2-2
CASSIHSGRNTGELFF
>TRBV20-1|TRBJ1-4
CSARSLGQAREKLFF
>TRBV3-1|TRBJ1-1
CASSRAGGITEAFF
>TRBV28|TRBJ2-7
CASSPGRKNEQYF
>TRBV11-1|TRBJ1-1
CASSSGPGRGNTEAFF
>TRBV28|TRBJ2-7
CASTLAGARYEQYF
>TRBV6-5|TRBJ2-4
CASSYPRRQGSGKNIQYF
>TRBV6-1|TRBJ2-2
CASSLPQTGELFF
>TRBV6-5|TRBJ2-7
CASSSTRTGAHEQYF
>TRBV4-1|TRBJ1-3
CASSRQQGAGNTIYF
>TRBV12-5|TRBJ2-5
CASGLVQEETQYF
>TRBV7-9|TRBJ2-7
CASSHSTGTGEQYF